This is a list of T cell receptor beta chains from one sample in a study of blood T cell repertoires in COVID-19. This table comes from immunoSEQ multiplex PCR, and its TCRdb copy is limited to in-frame clones, with some not included. The sample includes 120,000 to 150,000 clones, 85% to 90% of them seen just once. The specimen was PBMCs or T cells enriched from blood (not recorded which). The receptors were gathered from a woman in her thirties with acute COVID-19. Each CDR3 is given with its conserved first and last residue. Fields, in order: V gene, J gene, CDR3 length, CDR3 protein.

TRBV28,TRBJ1-5,15,CASSLRGADNQPQHF
TRBV30,TRBJ1-2,13,CAWAMGQVYGYTF
TRBV14,TRBJ1-3,13,CASSQVGANTIYF
TRBV28,TRBJ1-2,15,CASRGLQGPYYGYTF
TRBV27,TRBJ1-6,15,CASRATTGGHSPLHF
TRBV21-1,TRBJ1-1,19,CASSNPVIHGQSMNTEAFF
TRBV19,TRBJ1-4,15,CASSISGGGVRELFF
TRBV6-2/TRBV6-3,TRBJ2-2,19,CASSYSIASGRGNTGELFF
TRBV6-5,TRBJ2-7,12,CASSRDSREQYF
TRBV7-9,TRBJ2-1,18,CASRPLARSDDLYNEQFF
TRBV27,TRBJ2-7,15,CASSLHQGNEYEQYF
TRBV9,TRBJ2-5,15,CASSYAPTGGETQYF
TRBV7-2,TRBJ1-1,14,CASSPRQGRTEAFF
TRBV9,TRBJ1-1,14,CASSARTGSAEAFF
TRBV6-4,TRBJ2-3,14,CASSDSGTSGTQYF
TRBV11-2,TRBJ1-1,12,CASSLAGTEAFF
TRBV9,TRBJ2-1,15,CASSTGTNVVNEQFF
TRBV18,TRBJ2-5,12,CASSGQGETQYF
TRBV19,TRBJ1-5,15,CASSPQVSSNQPQHF
TRBV30,TRBJ1-1,13,CAWSNLRGTEAFF
TRBV19,TRBJ2-2,14,CASQPLAHTGELFF
TRBV18,TRBJ2-6,19,CASSPRAGQGAPGANVLTF
TRBV28,TRBJ2-3,14,CASSLRMLADTQYF
TRBV4-3,TRBJ1-1,15,CASSQDSGGNTEAFF
TRBV5-4,TRBJ2-3,14,CASSLPDFPDTQYF
TRBV5-1,TRBJ1-1,13,CASRGQGNTEAFF
TRBV7-2,TRBJ2-7,13,CASSLGTGLEQYF
TRBV30,TRBJ2-1,16,CAWIPGTPAPYNEQFF
TRBV13,TRBJ2-1,14,CASSLGRDYNEQFF
TRBV27,TRBJ2-6,14,CASSLSTSANVLTF
TRBV4-2,TRBJ1-4,15,CASSQPWAGGEKLFF
TRBV5-6,TRBJ1-2,13,CASSWGQGYGYTF
TRBV19,TRBJ1-1,15,CASSIGTGLYSEAFF
TRBV6-5,TRBJ1-2,14,CASRGQATNYGYTF
TRBV10-3,TRBJ1-5,16,CAISESGRALNQPQHF
TRBV7-2,TRBJ2-7,15,CASSLVTGGVYEQYF
TRBV9,TRBJ2-5,13,CASSVGGEETQYF
TRBV19,TRBJ1-2,15,CASSMGQGTWYGYTF
TRBV27,TRBJ2-1,15,CASSLWTSGHNEQFF
TRBV24-1,TRBJ2-3,15,CATSDASSPSDTQYF
TRBV5-1,TRBJ1-1,13,CASSLWTGAKAFF
TRBV14,TRBJ1-2,15,CASSQVSDNNYGYTF